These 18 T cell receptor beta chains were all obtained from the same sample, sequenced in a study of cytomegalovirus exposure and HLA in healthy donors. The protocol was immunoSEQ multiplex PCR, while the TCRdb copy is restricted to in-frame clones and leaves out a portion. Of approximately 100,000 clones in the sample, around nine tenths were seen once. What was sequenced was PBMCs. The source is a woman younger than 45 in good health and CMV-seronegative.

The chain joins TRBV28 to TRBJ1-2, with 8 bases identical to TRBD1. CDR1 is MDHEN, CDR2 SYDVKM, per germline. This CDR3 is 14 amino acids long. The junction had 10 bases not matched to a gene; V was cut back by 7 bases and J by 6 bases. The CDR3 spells CASIFSGGADGYTF. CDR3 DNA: TGTGCCAGCATCTTCTCAGGGGGCGCGGATGGCTACACCTTC.

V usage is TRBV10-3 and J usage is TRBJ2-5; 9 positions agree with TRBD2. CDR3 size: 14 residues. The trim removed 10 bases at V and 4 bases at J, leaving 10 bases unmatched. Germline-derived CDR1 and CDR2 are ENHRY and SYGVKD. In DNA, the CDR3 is TGTGCCACCTCTATGGCGGGGGGGAGAGAGACCCAGTACTTC. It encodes CATSMAGGRETQYF.

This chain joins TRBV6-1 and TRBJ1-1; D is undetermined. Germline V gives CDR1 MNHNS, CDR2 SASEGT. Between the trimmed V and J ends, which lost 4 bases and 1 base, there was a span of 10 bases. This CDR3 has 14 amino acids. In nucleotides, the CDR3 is TGTGCCAGCAGTGTTCTGAGGGAGAACACTGAAGCTTTCTTT. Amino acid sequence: CASSVLRENTEAFF.

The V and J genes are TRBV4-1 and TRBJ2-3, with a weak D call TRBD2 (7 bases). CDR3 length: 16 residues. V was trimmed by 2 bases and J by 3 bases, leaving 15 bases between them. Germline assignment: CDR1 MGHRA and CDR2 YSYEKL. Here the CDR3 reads CASSQSGGLKTDTQYF. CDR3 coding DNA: TGCGCCAGCAGCCAATCGGGGGGCCTTAAGACAGATACGCAGTATTTT.

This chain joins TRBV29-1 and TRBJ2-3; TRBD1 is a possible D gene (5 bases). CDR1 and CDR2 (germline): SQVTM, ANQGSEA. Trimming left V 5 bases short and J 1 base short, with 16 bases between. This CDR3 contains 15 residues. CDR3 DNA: TGCAGCGTTCAAGTCAGGGATAGTCGCACAGATACGCAGTATTTT. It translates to CSVQVRDSRTDTQYF.

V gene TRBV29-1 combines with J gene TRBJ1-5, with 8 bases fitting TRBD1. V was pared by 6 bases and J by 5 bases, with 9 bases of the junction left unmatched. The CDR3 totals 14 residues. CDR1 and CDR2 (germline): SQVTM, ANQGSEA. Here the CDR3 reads CSVATGGEDQPQHF. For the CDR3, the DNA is TGCAGCGTGGCTACAGGGGGTGAGGATCAGCCCCAGCATTTT. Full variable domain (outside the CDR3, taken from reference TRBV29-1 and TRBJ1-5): SAVISQKPSRDICQRGTSLTIQCQVDSQVTMMFWYRQQPGQSLTLIATANQGSEATYESGFVIDKFPISRPNLTFSTLTVSNMSPEDSSIYLCSVATGGEDQPQHFGDGTRLSIL.

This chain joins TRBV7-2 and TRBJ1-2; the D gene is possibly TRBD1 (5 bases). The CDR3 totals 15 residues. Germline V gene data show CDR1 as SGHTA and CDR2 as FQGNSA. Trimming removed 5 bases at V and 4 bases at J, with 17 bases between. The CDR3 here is CASSTSTDGFYGYTF. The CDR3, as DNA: TGTGCCAGCAGCACCTCGACAGACGGGTTCTATGGCTACACCTTC.

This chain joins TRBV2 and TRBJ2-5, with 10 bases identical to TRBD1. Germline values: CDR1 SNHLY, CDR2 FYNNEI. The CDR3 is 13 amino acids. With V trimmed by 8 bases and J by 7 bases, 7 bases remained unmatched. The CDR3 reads CASGGQGRATQYF. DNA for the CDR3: TGTGCCAGCGGGGGACAGGGGCGGGCGACCCAGTACTTC.

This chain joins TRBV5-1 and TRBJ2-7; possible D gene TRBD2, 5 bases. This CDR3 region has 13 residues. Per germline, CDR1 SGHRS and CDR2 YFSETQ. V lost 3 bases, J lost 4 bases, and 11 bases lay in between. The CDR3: CASSWTGEYEQYF. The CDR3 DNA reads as TGCGCCAGCAGCTGGACTGGGGAGTACGAGCAGTACTTC.

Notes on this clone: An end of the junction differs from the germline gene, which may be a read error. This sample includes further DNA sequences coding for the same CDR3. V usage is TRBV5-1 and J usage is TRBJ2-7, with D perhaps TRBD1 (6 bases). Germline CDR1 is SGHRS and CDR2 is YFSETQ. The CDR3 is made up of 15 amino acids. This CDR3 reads CASSFSPQGFYEQYF. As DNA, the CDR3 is TGCGCCAGCAGCTTCAGCCCGCAGGGGTTCTACGAGCAATACTTC.

DNA for the CDR3: TGTGCCAGCAGCGATGGTAGCGGGGCCCGACTGGACGAGCAGTACTTC. Encoded protein: CASSDGSGARLDEQYF. This rearrangement joins TRBV9 to TRBJ2-7; 8 positions match TRBD2. This CDR3 has 16 amino acids. CDR1 is SGDLS and CDR2 is YYNGEE in the germline V gene. The trim removed 3 bases at V and 5 bases at J, leaving 13 bases unmatched.

As DNA, the CDR3 is TGTGCCAGCAGCTTCCAAAGGGGGGGAGATACGCAGTATTTT. This sequence encodes CASSFQRGGDTQYF. The rearrangement joins TRBV7-2 to TRBJ2-3; a possible D gene is TRBD2 (7 bases). The V gene's germline CDR1 is SGHTA and CDR2 FQGNSA. The CDR3 runs 14 residues. V was shortened by 3 bases and J by 5 bases, with 12 bases between the two germline ends.

Here the CDR3 DNA reads TGCGCCAGCAGCTTGGGGGTAGCAGCGAACACCGGGGAGCTGTTTTTT. Its protein product is CASSLGVAANTGELFF. V and J are TRBV5-1 and TRBJ2-2; no definite D call. Trimming left V 0 bases short and J 0 bases short, with 9 bases between. Germline lookup yields CDR1 SGHRS and CDR2 YFSETQ. This CDR3 comprises 16 residues.

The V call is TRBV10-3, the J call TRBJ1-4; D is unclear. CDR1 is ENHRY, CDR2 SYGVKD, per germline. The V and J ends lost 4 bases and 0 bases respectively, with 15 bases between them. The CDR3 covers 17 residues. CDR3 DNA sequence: TGTGCCATCAGTGGTACCGGAGGGTCCGCAACTAATGAAAAACTGTTTTTT. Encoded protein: CAISGTGGSATNEKLFF.

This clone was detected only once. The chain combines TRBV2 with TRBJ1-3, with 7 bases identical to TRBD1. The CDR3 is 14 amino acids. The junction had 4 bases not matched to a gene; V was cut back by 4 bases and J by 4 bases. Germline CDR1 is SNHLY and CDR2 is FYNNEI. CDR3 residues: CASSGQGRGNTIYF. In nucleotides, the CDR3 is TGTGCCAGCAGTGGACAGGGCAGGGGAAACACCATATATTTT. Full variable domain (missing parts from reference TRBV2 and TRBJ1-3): EPEVTQTPSHQVTQMGQEVILRCVPISNHLYFYWYRQILGQKVEFLVSFYNNEISEKSEIFDDQFSVERPDGSNFTLKIRSTKLEDSAMYFCASSGQGRGNTIYFGEGSWLTVV.

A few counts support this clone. CDR3 residues: CASSVGVTIDGYTF. CDR3 DNA sequence: TGTGCCAGCAGCGTAGGCGTGACAATCGATGGCTACACCTTC. This chain joins TRBV9 and TRBJ1-2; no reliable D call. V was trimmed by 0 bases and J by 6 bases, leaving 12 bases between them. The CDR3 has 14 residues. The germline V gene has CDR1 SGDLS and CDR2 YYNGEE.

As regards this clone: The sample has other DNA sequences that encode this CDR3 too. CDR3 in amino acids: CASSSGLAGPNEQFF. The CDR3 DNA reads TGCGCCAGCAGCTCAGGACTAGCGGGCCCCAATGAGCAGTTCTTC. The chain is built from TRBV5-1 and TRBJ2-1, with TRBD2 identical over 11 bases. The CDR3 consists of 15 residues. The J segment lost 6 bases and the V segment lost 3 bases, leaving 5 bases of the junction unmatched. In germline, CDR1 is SGHRS, CDR2 YFSETQ.

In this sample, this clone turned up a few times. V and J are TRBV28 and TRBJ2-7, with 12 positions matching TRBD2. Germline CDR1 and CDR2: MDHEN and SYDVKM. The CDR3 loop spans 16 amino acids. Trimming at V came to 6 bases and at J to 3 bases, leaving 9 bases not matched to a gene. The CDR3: CASRPPGLAGFYEQYF. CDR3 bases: TGTGCCAGCAGACCTCCGGGACTAGCGGGTTTCTACGAGCAGTACTTC.